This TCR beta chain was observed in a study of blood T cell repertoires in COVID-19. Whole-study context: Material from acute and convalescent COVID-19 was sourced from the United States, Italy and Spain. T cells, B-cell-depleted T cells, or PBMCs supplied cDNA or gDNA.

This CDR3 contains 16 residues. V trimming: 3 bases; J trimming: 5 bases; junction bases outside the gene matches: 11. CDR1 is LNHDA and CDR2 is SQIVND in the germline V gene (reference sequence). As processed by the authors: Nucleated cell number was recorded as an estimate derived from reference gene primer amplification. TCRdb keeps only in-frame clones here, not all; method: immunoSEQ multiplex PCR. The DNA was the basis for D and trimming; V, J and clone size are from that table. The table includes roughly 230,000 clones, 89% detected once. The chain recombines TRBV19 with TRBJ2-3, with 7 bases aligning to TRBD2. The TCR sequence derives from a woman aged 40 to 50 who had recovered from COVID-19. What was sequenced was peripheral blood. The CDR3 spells CASSIGGVIWGDTQYF. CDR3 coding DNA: TGTGCCAGTAGTATTGGGGGGGTCATTTGGGGAGATACGCAGTATTTT.